This is a list of T cell receptor beta chains from one sample in a study of T cells in localized non-small cell lung cancer. Assay: immunoSEQ multiplex PCR; the TCRdb copy retains only in-frame clones and omits some. The table shows about 29,000 clones, with 80% to 90% occurring only once. Here the sequenced sample was peripheral blood, taken before any cancer treatment. The receptors originated from a woman aged 35 to 75 with stage I lung adenocarcinoma. CDR3s include the opening cysteine and the closing phenylalanine or tryptophan. A D gene is named only where the DNA matches it firmly. Not all rows give a size; the values are once, few, many and, for expanded clones, a class.

abundance	d_gene	v_gene	j_gene	CDR3nt	CDR3aa
.	.	TRBV28	TRBJ2-2	TGTGCCAGCAGTCCCACCGGGACACTGGACACCGGGGAGCTGTTTTTT	CASSPTGTLDTGELFF
few	TRBD2	TRBV28	TRBJ2-7	TGTGCCAGCAGTTTAGCGGCGGGGGGCTCCTACGAGCAGTACTTC	CASSLAAGGSYEQYF
.	TRBD2	TRBV7-9	TRBJ2-5	TGTGCCAGCAGCTTAGAGGGGACTAGCGGGGATGAGTCCCAGTACTTC	CASSLEGTSGDESQYF
.	.	TRBV7-7	TRBJ2-5	TGTGCTAGCAGCTCCTCCTCCTTTGAGACCCAGTACTTC	CASSSSSFETQYF
.	TRBD2	TRBV28	TRBJ2-1	TGTGCCAGCCTTAGCGGGGGTTCCTACAATGAGCAGTTCTTC	CASLSGGSYNEQFF
.	TRBD1	TRBV18	TRBJ2-5	TGTGCCAGCTCACCACGGACAGGCGCCGGGGAGACCCAGTACTTC	CASSPRTGAGETQYF
.	TRBD1	TRBV2	TRBJ1-4	TGTGCCAGCAGTGCGGGACAGGGAGGGTACGAAAAACTGTTTTTT	CASSAGQGGYEKLFF
.	.	TRBV11-2	TRBJ1-1	TGTGCCAGCAGCTCTTTAATCGGTAAGATGAACACTGAAGCTTTCTTT	CASSSLIGKMNTEAFF
few	.	TRBV5-4	TRBJ2-7	TGTGCCAGCAGCGATAAAGGGAGCTCCTACGAGCAGTACTTC	CASSDKGSSYEQYF
.	TRBD2	TRBV5-4	TRBJ2-7	TGTGCCAGCAGCCCAGCGGGGGGATACTACGAGCAGTACTTC	CASSPAGGYYEQYF
few	.	TRBV7-9	TRBJ2-7	TGTGCCAGCAGCTTCCTCTACGAGCAGTACTTC	CASSFLYEQYF
.	TRBD1	TRBV28	TRBJ2-1	TGTGCCAGCCTTGACAGGGAAGGTTACAATGAGCAGTTCTTC	CASLDREGYNEQFF
.	.	TRBV7-6	TRBJ2-7	TGTGCCAGCAGCCGGTCGTCCCGCTCCTACGAGCAGTACTTC	CASSRSSRSYEQYF
.	TRBD2	TRBV7-3	TRBJ2-3	TGTGCCAGCAGCTCGCCCGGGACTAGCTACACAGATACGCAGTATTTT	CASSSPGTSYTDTQYF
.	.	TRBV19	TRBJ2-3	TGTGCCAGTAGCTACCAGGGGGGAACCACAGATACGCAGTATTTT	CASSYQGGTTDTQYF
.	.	TRBV4-2	TRBJ2-1	TGTGCCAGCAGCCAAGAGGTGGGCGACTTCTACAATGAGCAGTTCTTC	CASSQEVGDFYNEQFF
.	.	TRBV11-2	TRBJ2-7	TGTGCCAGCAGCTTAGATCGGGGGTTGGGTTACTACGAGCAGTACTTC	CASSLDRGLGYYEQYF